Listed here are 30 T cell receptor beta chains from one sample, sequenced in a study of graft-versus-host responses after intestinal transplantation. No cognate antigen is known for these TCRs. Profiled with immunoSEQ multiplex PCR; TCRdb holds only in-frame clones, not every one. The sample yields 75,000 to 95,000 clones, about 92% seen once. The sample was unstimulated CD8+ T cells sorted from spleen or lymph node cells, taken before intestinal transplant. All receptors come from a human donor who received an intestinal transplant.

The chain links TRBV4-3 to TRBJ1-1; TRBD1 matches 9 bases. J was trimmed by 1 base and V by 4 bases; bases with no gene match: 13. The CDR3 is 18 amino acids. Germline V CDR1 and CDR2: LGHNA, YSLEER. CDR3 nucleotide sequence: TGCGCCAGCAGCCCGACAGGGGGTAATTCGAACGGGAACACTGAAGCTTTCTTT. It encodes CASSPTGGNSNGNTEAFF.

V usage is TRBV11-2 and J usage is TRBJ1-3; D unclear. Between the trimmed V and J ends, which lost 2 bases and 4 bases, there was a span of 12 bases. The CDR3 spans 15 residues. Germline loops: CDR1 SGHAT, CDR2 FQNNGV. DNA of the CDR3: TGTGCCAGCAGCTTATGGTCGGGGTCCGGAAACACCATATATTTT. It codes for CASSLWSGSGNTIYF.

This clone was seen only once. The chain couples TRBV30 to TRBJ2-3; TRBD2 matches 7 bases. Trimming removed 4 bases from V and 8 bases from J; junction bases left unmatched: 9. The CDR3 covers 13 residues. Germline loops: CDR1 GTSNPN, CDR2 SVGIG (reference sequence). CDR3 sequence reads: CAWNRMGEGTQYF. In nucleotides, the CDR3 is TGTGCCTGGAACCGCATGGGGGAGGGTACGCAGTATTTT.

This clone was seen a single time. This chain links TRBV18 with TRBJ1-6; 10 nucleotides match TRBD1. Germline-derived CDR1 and CDR2 are KGHSH and LQKENI. The CDR3 is made up of 17 amino acids. V lost 2 bases to trimming and J lost 5 bases; unmatched junction nucleotides: 6. The CDR3 is CASSPETGGSNNSPLHF. The CDR3, as DNA: TGTGCCAGCTCACCAGAGACAGGGGGCAGTAATAATTCACCCCTCCACTTT.

The chain employs TRBV7-9 and TRBJ1-2; 9 bases are shared with TRBD1. CDR1 and CDR2 from the germline V gene are SEHNR and FQNEAQ (reference sequence). The junction had 4 bases not matched to a gene; V was cut back by 3 bases and J by 2 bases. This CDR3 has 15 residues. The DNA for the CDR3 is TGTGCCAGCAGCTTTTCCACAGGGGGCAACTATGGCTACACCTTC. This codes for CASSFSTGGNYGYTF.

The CDR3 nucleotides read TGCGCCAGCAGCCAAGTTTCCAACACCTTCACCTACGAGCAGTACTTC. Protein product: CASSQVSNTFTYEQYF. This chain uses TRBV4-1 with TRBJ2-7; no definite D call. CDR1 and CDR2 (germline): MGHRA, YSYEKL. The CDR3 contains 16 residues. Trimming left V 1 base short and J 2 bases short, with 15 bases between.

This clone showed up just once. The chain carries TRBV4-3 and TRBJ2-3; D perhaps matches TRBD2 (5 bases). From germline, CDR1 is LGHNA and CDR2 YSLEER. The ends were cut back, 0 bases at V and 4 bases at J, with 5 bases in the middle. This CDR3 is built from 13 residues. CDR3 protein: CASSQERADTQYF. As DNA, the CDR3 is TGCGCCAGCAGCCAAGAGCGGGCAGATACGCAGTATTTT.

This clone was detected a few times. J is TRBJ1-1 and V is TRBV2, with TRBD1 matching over 9 bases. The junction had 4 bases not matched to a gene; V was cut back by 7 bases and J by 4 bases. Germline V lookup: CDR1 SNHLY, CDR2 FYNNEI. This CDR3 has 13 amino acids. The CDR3 region is CASTQTGGTEAFF. CDR3 in DNA: TGTGCCAGCACCCAGACAGGGGGCACTGAAGCTTTCTTT.

The rearrangement links TRBV5-6 to TRBJ1-2; tentatively, D is TRBD1 (6 bases). CDR3 length: 16 amino acids. V was pared by 4 bases and J by 8 bases, with 24 bases between. In germline, CDR1 is SGHDT, CDR2 YYEEEE. In nucleotides, the CDR3 is TGTGCCAGCAGCCCAATTTGGACAGCCCCCGGCGAGGGCTACACCTTC. It yields the protein CASSPIWTAPGEGYTF.

The rearrangement links TRBV30 to TRBJ2-3; TRBD2 agrees at 7 bases. Germline assignment: CDR1 GTSNPN and CDR2 SVGIG (reference sequence). Trimming removed 0 bases from V and 4 bases from J; junction bases left unmatched: 1. This CDR3 is built from 13 residues. The CDR3: CAWSVAGADTQYF. The CDR3 nucleotides are TGTGCCTGGAGTGTGGCGGGGGCAGATACGCAGTATTTT. The complete variable domain, with remaining parts taken from reference TRBV30 and TRBJ2-3, reads SQTIHQWPATLVQPVGSPLSLECTVEGTSNPNLYWYRQAAGRGLQLLFYSVGIGQISSEVPQNLSASRPQDRQFILSSKKLLLSDSGFYLCAWSVAGADTQYFGPGTRLTVL.

The chain combines TRBV4-1 with TRBJ2-7; D gene unclear. The CDR3 loop spans 11 amino acids. Trimming took 4 bases from V and 10 from J, leaving 11 bases between them. Per germline, CDR1 MGHRA and CDR2 YSYEKL. CDR3 amino acids: CASSRAENQYF. The CDR3 nucleotides are TGCGCCAGCAGCCGGGCAGAAAACCAGTACTTC.

The V call is TRBV7-9, the J call TRBJ2-7; D gene unclear. Germline CDR1 reads SEHNR; CDR2 reads FQNEAQ (reference sequence). V gave up 0 bases and J gave up 2 bases, with 8 bases separating them. CDR3 length: 14 residues. This CDR3 is CASSLARSAYEQYF. CDR3 sequence (DNA): TGTGCCAGCAGCTTAGCGCGCAGCGCCTACGAGCAGTACTTC. The full variable domain, its missing parts supplied by reference TRBV7-9 and TRBJ2-7, is DTGVSQNPRHKITKRGQNVTFRCDPISEHNRLYWYRQTLGQGPEFLTYFQNEAQLEKSRLLSDRFSAERPKGSFSTLEIQRTEQGDSAMYLCASSLARSAYEQYFGPGTRLTVT.

V and J are TRBV5-6 and TRBJ2-1, with 13 bases identical to TRBD2. V shed 2 bases and J 12 bases; nucleotides not matched to a gene: 8. Germline V CDR1 and CDR2: SGHDT, YYEEEE. The CDR3 length is 15 residues. The CDR3 DNA follows: TGTGCCAGCAGCTTAGGAACTAGCGGGGGGGAGGGGCAGTTCTTC. Encoded protein: CASSLGTSGGEGQFF.

This chain joins TRBV19 and TRBJ1-5; D remains ambiguous. The germline V gene has CDR1 LNHDA and CDR2 SQIVND (reference sequence). The V and J ends lost 1 base and 3 bases respectively, with 7 bases between them. The CDR3 covers 14 residues. The CDR3: CASSIGQVNQPQHF. In nucleotides, the CDR3 is TGTGCCAGTAGTATAGGTCAGGTCAATCAGCCCCAGCATTTT.

The chain carries TRBV4-3 and TRBJ2-3, with D uncertain. The CDR3 consists of 15 residues. V was clipped by 0 bases and J by 3 bases, with 10 bases between them. Germline lookup yields CDR1 LGHNA and CDR2 YSLEER. The CDR3 here is CASSQEPESTDTQYF. In DNA form, the CDR3 reads TGCGCCAGCAGCCAAGAACCGGAGAGTACAGATACGCAGTATTTT.

The gene calls are TRBV28 and TRBJ2-7, with TRBD2 identical over 8 bases. This CDR3 region has 14 residues. V gave up 2 bases and J gave up 5 bases; unmatched junction bases: 5. The germline CDR1 and CDR2 sequences are MDHEN and SYDVKM. CDR3 DNA sequence: TGTGCCAGCAGTTTAGCCGGGGGGGGCCACGAGCAGTACTTC. This gives the protein CASSLAGGGHEQYF.

This clone was seen a handful of times. The chain joins TRBV10-3 to TRBJ1-5; D remains unclear. The CDR3 is 15 amino acids. CDR1 and CDR2 from the germline V gene are ENHRY and SYGVKD. Trimming cost V 4 bases and J 0 bases, with 10 bases left between them. CDR3 nucleotide sequence: TGTGCCATCAGTGGCGGATCCTTTAGCAATCAGCCCCAGCATTTT. Protein: CAISGGSFSNQPQHF.

The chain carries TRBV6-5 and TRBJ1-3; D uncertain. V lost 0 bases, J lost 0 bases, and 6 bases lay in between. This CDR3 comprises 15 residues. CDR1 is MNHEY, CDR2 SVGAGI, per germline. This CDR3 is CASSYSRDSGNTIYF. DNA for the CDR3: TGTGCCAGCAGTTACTCGCGGGACTCTGGAAACACCATATATTTT.

The rearrangement links TRBV7-6 to TRBJ2-5; possible D gene TRBD2, 5 bases. The ends were cut back, 2 bases at V and 5 bases at J, with 12 bases in the middle. The CDR3 consists of 14 residues. Germline values: CDR1 SGHVS, CDR2 FNYEAQ. CDR3: CASSLRAGWETQYF. The CDR3 DNA reads TGTGCCAGCAGCTTAAGGGCGGGTTGGGAGACCCAGTACTTC.

J is TRBJ1-2 and V is TRBV5-6, with D possibly matching TRBD1 (5 bases). CDR3 size: 15 residues. Germline V gene lookup returns CDR1 SGHDT and CDR2 YYEEEE. V was cut by 4 bases and J by 8 bases, with 21 bases left in between. The CDR3 is CASSPERTGQDGYTF. CDR3 DNA: TGTGCCAGCAGCCCTGAACGTACAGGTCAGGACGGCTACACCTTC.

This chain's CDR3 is CASSLSRGGETQYF. In DNA form, the CDR3 reads TGTGCCAGCAGTTTATCGAGGGGGGGGGAGACCCAGTACTTC. The chain joins TRBV27 to TRBJ2-5, with a possible D match to TRBD2 (7 bases). The CDR3 consists of 14 residues. V shed 0 bases and J shed 5 bases, with 10 bases lying between them. CDR1 is MNHEY, CDR2 SMNVEV, per germline (reference sequence).

Only one count was recorded for this clone. V is TRBV30 and J is TRBJ1-2; TRBD1 might be the D (5 bases). This CDR3 comprises 13 residues. The ends were cut back, 0 bases at V and 8 bases at J, with 13 bases in the middle. Germline-derived CDR1 and CDR2 are GTSNPN and SVGIG (reference sequence). CDR3: CAWSVMEGAGYTF. CDR3 sequence (DNA): TGTGCCTGGAGTGTAATGGAAGGGGCCGGCTACACCTTC.

The chain couples TRBV5-4 to TRBJ2-5; unclear D gene. The CDR3 is made up of 14 amino acids. Germline-derived CDR1 and CDR2 are SGHNT and YYREEE (reference sequence). V was shortened by 0 bases and J by 3 bases, with 9 bases between the two germline ends. The CDR3 bases are TGTGCCAGCAGCTTGGAGGCAGGAAAAGAGACCCAGTACTTC. It specifies CASSLEAGKETQYF.

The chain couples TRBV13 to TRBJ2-7, with 7 bases lining up with TRBD1. The CDR3 runs to 15 residues. Trimming at V came to 5 bases and at J to 5 bases, leaving 12 bases not matched to a gene. The germline gives CDR1 PRHDT, CDR2 FYEKMQ (reference sequence). The CDR3 region is CASSASGQLLHEQYF. The CDR3, as DNA: TGTGCCAGCAGCGCTTCGGGACAGCTACTGCACGAGCAGTACTTC.

The rearrangement uses TRBV4-1 and TRBJ2-1, with TRBD1 as a possible D gene (6 bases). This CDR3 is 15 amino acids long. Trimming pared 3 bases from V and 2 bases from J, leaving 11 bases between. Germline V gene data show CDR1 as MGHRA and CDR2 as YSYEKL. CDR3 DNA sequence: TGCGCCAGCAGCCAGCAACGGGACACCTACAATGAGCAGTTCTTC. Amino acid sequence: CASSQQRDTYNEQFF.

The gene calls are TRBV19 and TRBJ2-6, with D maybe TRBD1 (6 bases). The germline gives CDR1 LNHDA, CDR2 SQIVND (reference sequence). Trimming stripped 2 bases from V and 4 bases from J, with 18 bases between. There are 18 residues in the CDR3. CDR3 nucleotides: TGTGCCAGTAGTATATTGGGACACGGGACGGCAGGGGCCAACGTCCTGACTTTC. Amino acids: CASSILGHGTAGANVLTF.

J is TRBJ1-1 and V is TRBV6-5, with 7 bases fitting TRBD1. Losses at the gene ends were 5 bases for V and 1 base for J; bases not matched to a gene: 1. This CDR3 contains 13 residues. Germline V lookup: CDR1 MNHEY, CDR2 SVGAGI. The CDR3 DNA follows: TGTGCCAGCAGTCGACAGGGGAACACTGAAGCTTTCTTT. It specifies CASSRQGNTEAFF.

The rearrangement links TRBV5-4 to TRBJ1-1; 7 nucleotides line up with TRBD1. Trimming removed 2 bases from V and 1 base from J; junction bases left unmatched: 2. Germline values: CDR1 SGHNT, CDR2 YYREEE (reference sequence). The CDR3 sequence is 14 residues long. CDR3: CASSFNRGNTEAFF. CDR3 nucleotide sequence: TGTGCCAGCAGCTTTAACAGGGGGAACACTGAAGCTTTCTTT.

The V call is TRBV30, the J call TRBJ1-1, with 9 bases aligning to TRBD1. Germline V gene lookup returns CDR1 GTSNPN and CDR2 SVGIG (reference sequence). The V and J ends lost 0 bases and 0 bases, in that order; junction bases with no gene match: 8. The CDR3 contains 17 residues. CDR3 amino acids: CAWSVGGTGLLNTEAFF. CDR3 DNA: TGTGCCTGGAGTGTGGGGGGGACAGGGCTTTTGAACACTGAAGCTTTCTTT.

The V gene is TRBV1, the J gene TRBJ2-7; the D segment call TRBD2 is taken from the table without a DNA check. TRBV1 is flagged as a pseudogene. This CDR3 has 13 amino acids. CDR3 DNA sequence: TGCACCAGCAGCCAACTCCCCGGGGGTGGGCAGTACTTC. Encoded protein: CTSSQLPGGGQYF.